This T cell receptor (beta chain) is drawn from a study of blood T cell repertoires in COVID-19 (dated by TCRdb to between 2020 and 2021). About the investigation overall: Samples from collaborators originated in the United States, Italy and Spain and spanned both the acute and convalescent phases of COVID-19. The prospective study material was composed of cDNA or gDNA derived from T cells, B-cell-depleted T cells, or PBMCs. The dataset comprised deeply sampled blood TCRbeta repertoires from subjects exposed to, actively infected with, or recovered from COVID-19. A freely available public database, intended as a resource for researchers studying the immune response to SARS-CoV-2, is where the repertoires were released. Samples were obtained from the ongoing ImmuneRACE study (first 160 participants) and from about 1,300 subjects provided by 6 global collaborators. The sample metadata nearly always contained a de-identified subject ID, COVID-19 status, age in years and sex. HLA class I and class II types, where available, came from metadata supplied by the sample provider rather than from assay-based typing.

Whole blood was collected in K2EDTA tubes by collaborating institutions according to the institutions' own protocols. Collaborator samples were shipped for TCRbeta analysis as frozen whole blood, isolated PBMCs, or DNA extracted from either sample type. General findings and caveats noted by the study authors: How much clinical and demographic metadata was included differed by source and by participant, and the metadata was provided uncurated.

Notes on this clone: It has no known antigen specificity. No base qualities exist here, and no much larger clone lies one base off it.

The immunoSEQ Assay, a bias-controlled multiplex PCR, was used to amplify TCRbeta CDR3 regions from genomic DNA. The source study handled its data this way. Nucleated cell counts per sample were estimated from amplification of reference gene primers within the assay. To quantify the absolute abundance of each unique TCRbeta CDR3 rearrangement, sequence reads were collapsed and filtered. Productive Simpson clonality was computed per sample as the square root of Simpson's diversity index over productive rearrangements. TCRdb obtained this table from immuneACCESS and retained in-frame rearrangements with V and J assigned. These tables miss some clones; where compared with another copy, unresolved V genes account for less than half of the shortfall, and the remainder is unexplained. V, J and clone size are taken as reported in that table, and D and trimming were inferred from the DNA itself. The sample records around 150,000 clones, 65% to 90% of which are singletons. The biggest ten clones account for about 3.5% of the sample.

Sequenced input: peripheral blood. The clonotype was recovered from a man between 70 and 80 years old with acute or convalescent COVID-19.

The CDR3 protein is CASGLAGEDVEFF. The DNA is TGTGCCAGTGGACTAGCGGGAGAAGACGTGGAGTTCTTC. This chain is built from TRBV6-5 and TRBJ2-1; TRBD2 aligns with 13 central bases. The CDR3 spans 13 residues, from the cysteine through the phenylalanine. The read is trimmed to its CDR3 DNA, 39 bases read in frame from base 1. CDR1 and CDR2 are read off the germline V gene as MNHEY and SVGAGI. V trim: 9 bases; J trim: 14 bases; unmatched bases: 10.